The source of this T cell receptor (beta chain) is a study of blood T cell repertoires in COVID-19. Study at large: From T cells, B-cell-depleted T cells, or PBMCs came the material, which was cDNA or gDNA.

This clone was detected only once. Trimming at V came to 4 bases and at J to 6 bases, leaving 1 base not matched to a gene. Germline lookup yields CDR1 SGHDN and CDR2 FVKESK. CDR3 length: 13 amino acids. The repertoire was sequenced with immunoSEQ multiplex PCR; TCRdb's copy has only in-frame clones and lacks some. The sample consists of about 130,000 clones, about 88% of them appearing once. This receptor was identified in a man aged 50 to 59 with active COVID-19. Sequenced: peripheral blood. The chain uses TRBV14 and TRBJ2-1, with TRBD1 matching 9 bases. CDR3 region: CASSRTGANEQFF. CDR3 nucleotides: TGTGCCAGCAGCCGGACAGGGGCCAATGAGCAGTTCTTC.